One sample yielded the 27 T cell receptor beta chains listed below, sequenced in a study of shared T cell receptors in the human thymus. Method: immunoSEQ multiplex PCR; TCRdb's copy keeps in-frame clones and lacks some. The sample lists about 660,000 clones, around 87% occurring once. This sample was also put to use in a study of human thymus T cells.

The sample taken for sequencing was thymocytes. The receptor source for this set is a boy younger than two with a congenital heart defect.

The chain joins TRBV5-1 to TRBJ2-2, with 8 bases identical to TRBD2. The CDR3 consists of 17 residues. Germline V gene sequence: CDR1 SGHRS, CDR2 YFSETQ. V trimming: 0 bases; J trimming: 3 bases; junction bases outside the gene matches: 7. The CDR3 DNA reads as TGCGCCAGCAGCTTGGTTGACGGGAGGGAGTACACCGGGGAGCTGTTTTTT. Its protein product is CASSLVDGREYTGELFF.

The J gene is TRBJ2-7, the V gene TRBV4-2; 8 bases are shared with TRBD1. Germline CDR1 is LGHNA and CDR2 is YNFKEQ. The CDR3 covers 13 residues. V lost 2 bases to trimming and J lost 6 bases; unmatched junction nucleotides: 3. The CDR3 is CASSQTTGVEQYF. The DNA for the CDR3 is TGTGCCAGCAGCCAAACGACAGGGGTCGAGCAGTACTTC.

The chain links TRBV7-2 to TRBJ1-5; maybe TRBD1 (5 bases). The V and J ends lost 3 bases and 5 bases respectively, with 14 bases between them. CDR1 SGHTA and CDR2 FQGNSA come from the germline V gene. The CDR3 is 15 residues long. The CDR3 reads CASSLAWSGYQPQHF. CDR3 DNA: TGTGCCAGCAGCTTGGCTTGGTCAGGGTATCAGCCCCAGCATTTT.

This rearrangement joins TRBV5-1 to TRBJ2-1; 7 nucleotides align to TRBD1. After removal of 5 bases from V and 2 bases from J, the junction contained 10 bases not matched to a gene. In germline, CDR1 is SGHRS, CDR2 YFSETQ. This CDR3 is built from 16 residues. Here the CDR3 DNA reads TGCGCCAGCAGACCTCCCGGGACAGACACCTACAATGAGCAGTTCTTC. Protein sequence: CASRPPGTDTYNEQFF.

The chain employs TRBV5-1 and TRBJ1-3, with TRBD1 matching over 8 bases. This CDR3 contains 18 residues. With V trimmed by 0 bases and J by 0 bases, 8 bases remained unmatched. CDR1 SGHRS and CDR2 YFSETQ come from the germline V gene. Here the CDR3 DNA reads TGCGCCAGCAGCTTGGCTTTAGGACAGGGCCTCTCTGGAAACACCATATATTTT. Translated: CASSLALGQGLSGNTIYF.

In regard to this clone: An end of the junction differs from the germline gene, which may be a read error. This chain connects TRBV4-2 to TRBJ1-2; weak D call: TRBD1 (5 bases). The CDR3 runs 15 residues. In germline, CDR1 is LGHNA, CDR2 YNFKEQ. In DNA, the CDR3 is TGTGCCAGCAGTCAAGACGTTAACAGGTGTTATGGCTACACCTTC. It specifies CASSQDVNRCYGYTF.

The rearrangement uses TRBV30 and TRBJ2-1; 9 nucleotides align to TRBD1. V lost 2 bases, J lost 4 bases, and 15 bases stayed unmatched. From germline, CDR1 is GTSNPN and CDR2 SVGIG (reference sequence). The CDR3 totals 18 residues. The CDR3 loop reads CAWSSSIWDREHYNEQFF. The DNA for the CDR3 is TGTGCCTGGAGTTCAAGTATTTGGGACAGGGAACATTACAATGAGCAGTTCTTC.

The V gene is TRBV5-1, the J gene TRBJ1-1; D gene ambiguous. This CDR3 comprises 12 residues. Germline lookup yields CDR1 SGHRS and CDR2 YFSETQ. V lost 4 bases and J lost 4, with 8 bases in between. The CDR3 sequence: CASSPEGTEAFF. In nucleotides, the CDR3 is TGCGCCAGCAGCCCAGAGGGCACTGAAGCTTTCTTT.

The V and J genes are TRBV5-4 and TRBJ1-2; TRBD1 matches 9 bases. J lost 7 bases, V lost 0 bases, and 7 bases had no gene match. CDR3 length equals 15 residues. CDR1 and CDR2 from the germline V gene are SGHNT and YYREEE (reference sequence). This CDR3 is CASSLGGQGGSGYTF. The CDR3 nucleotides read TGTGCCAGCAGCTTGGGGGGACAGGGAGGTAGTGGCTACACCTTC.

This clone was observed a handful of times. The rearrangement links TRBV9 to TRBJ2-4; the D is unclear. CDR1 and CDR2 from the germline V gene are SGDLS and YYNGEE. V lost 0 bases and J 6 bases, leaving 10 bases between the germline ends. CDR3 length: 14 amino acids. The CDR3 DNA follows: TGTGCCAGCAGCGTAGGTCCAGGCCGAAACATTCAGTACTTC. Its protein product is CASSVGPGRNIQYF.

The rearrangement uses TRBV10-3 and TRBJ2-1; 12 bases align to TRBD1. The germline V gene encodes CDR1 ENHRY and CDR2 SYGVKD. This CDR3 comprises 16 residues. V was clipped by 6 bases and J by 2 bases; unmatched bases: 5. CDR3 in DNA: TGTGCCATCAGAAAGGGACAGGGGGCGACCTACAATGAGCAGTTCTTC. As protein: CAIRKGQGATYNEQFF.

V is TRBV15 and J is TRBJ1-6; D gene ambiguous. Germline values: CDR1 LNHNV, CDR2 YYDKDF (reference sequence). The ends were cut back, 4 bases at V and 2 bases at J, with 18 bases in the middle. The CDR3 sequence is 18 residues long. The CDR3 coding sequence is TGTGCCACCAGCATCTTTCCCTCGGCAGGCACCTATAATTCACCCCTCCACTTT. Translating it yields CATSIFPSAGTYNSPLHF.

This sequence joins TRBV4-3 and TRBJ1-1; D perhaps matches TRBD1 (6 bases). Germline assignment: CDR1 LGHNA and CDR2 YSLEER. There are 15 residues in the CDR3. Trimming took 1 base from V and 1 from J, leaving 10 bases between them. The CDR3 reads CASSQGWDKNTEAFF. CDR3 DNA: TGCGCCAGCAGCCAAGGCTGGGACAAGAACACTGAAGCTTTCTTT.

This clone was recorded only once. The chain is built from TRBV2 and TRBJ2-4; 8 positions match TRBD2. From germline, CDR1 is SNHLY and CDR2 FYNNEI. V dropped 1 base and J dropped 0; count of bases not matched to a gene: 5. The CDR3 runs 17 residues. CDR3 bases: TGTGCCAGCAGTGAAGACTTGAGCGGGGGAGCCAAAAACATTCAGTACTTC. This translates into CASSEDLSGGAKNIQYF. The whole variable domain, filled in from reference TRBV2 and TRBJ2-4, reads EPEVTQTPSHQVTQMGQEVILRCVPISNHLYFYWYRQILGQKVEFLVSFYNNEISEKSEIFDDQFSVERPDGSNFTLKIRSTKLEDSAMYFCASSEDLSGGAKNIQYFGAGTRLSVL.

The chain is built from TRBV5-6 and TRBJ2-3; D unclear. The CDR3 is made up of 13 amino acids. V was clipped by 6 bases and J by 2 bases, with 10 bases between them. Germline CDR1 reads SGHDT; CDR2 reads YYEEEE. CDR3: CASTLPSTDTQYF. The CDR3 nucleotides read TGTGCCAGCACACTCCCTTCCACAGATACGCAGTATTTT.

J is TRBJ1-1 and V is TRBV5-4, with TRBD1 matching 8 bases. Germline V gene data show CDR1 as SGHNT and CDR2 as YYREEE (reference sequence). The CDR3 extends over 16 amino acids. V gave up 4 bases and J gave up 6 bases; unmatched junction bases: 14. The CDR3 DNA reads as TGTGCCAGCAGCGCACCTACTACTCAGGGGGCTGCTGAAGCTTTCTTT. Translated, it gives CASSAPTTQGAAEAFF.

The V call is TRBV10-3, the J call TRBJ2-7, with 7 bases matching TRBD1. The CDR3 extends over 14 amino acids. V gave up 3 bases and J gave up 2 bases; unmatched junction bases: 4. Germline V gene data show CDR1 as ENHRY and CDR2 as SYGVKD. In DNA, the CDR3 is TGTGCCATCAGTGATTCAGGGGGACCCTACGAGCAGTACTTC. Residues: CAISDSGGPYEQYF.

The V gene is TRBV30, the J gene TRBJ2-7; 8 nucleotides align to TRBD1. The CDR3 extends over 14 amino acids. Germline CDR1 reads GTSNPN; CDR2 reads SVGIG (reference sequence). The trim removed 0 bases at V and 3 bases at J, leaving 4 bases unmatched. The CDR3 sequence: CAWSVRDRHYEQYF. The CDR3 nucleotides read TGTGCCTGGAGTGTACGGGACAGGCACTACGAGCAGTACTTC.

The chain uses TRBV6-6 and TRBJ2-2; 10 bases are shared with TRBD2. Looked up from germline, CDR1 is MNHNY and CDR2 is SVGAGI (reference sequence). The CDR3 is 15 residues long. Trimming took 9 bases from V and 2 from J; bases not matched to a gene: 6. In DNA, the CDR3 is TGTGCCAGTAGCACTAGCGGGATAAACACCGGGGAGCTGTTTTTT. Translating it yields CASSTSGINTGELFF.

This rearrangement joins TRBV7-3 to TRBJ2-7, with a weak D call TRBD2 (5 bases). The germline V gene has CDR1 SGHTA and CDR2 FQGTGA. CDR3 length equals 14 residues. Deletions cut 8 bases from V and 2 bases from J, with 16 bases between. The CDR3 reads CASAHLERPYEQYF. The CDR3 DNA sequence: TGTGCCAGCGCTCACCTCGAGCGGCCCTACGAGCAGTACTTC.

The gene calls are TRBV29-1 and TRBJ1-2; D not certain. The V gene's germline CDR1 is SQVTM and CDR2 ANQGSEA. The CDR3 is made up of 10 amino acids. With 7 bases removed from V and 4 bases from J, the gap between germline ends came to 7 bases. The CDR3 bases are TGCAGCGCAGATGGCTATGGCTACACCTTC. It translates to CSADGYGYTF.

The rearrangement joins TRBV30 to TRBJ2-7; 8 nucleotides agree with TRBD1. Germline values: CDR1 GTSNPN, CDR2 SVGIG (reference sequence). The J segment lost 2 bases and the V segment lost 7 bases, leaving 7 bases of the junction unmatched. CDR3 length: 13 amino acids. CDR3 nucleotide sequence: TGTGCCTCCTCTGAGGACAGGGCCTACGAGCAGTACTTC. Translated: CASSEDRAYEQYF.

A single count supports this clone. V gene TRBV10-1 combines with J gene TRBJ2-2, with TRBD1 as a possible D gene (6 bases). The CDR3 consists of 17 residues. The germline CDR1 and CDR2 sequences are WNHNN and SYGVQD (reference sequence). V was trimmed by 0 bases and J by 1 base, leaving 12 bases between them. DNA for the CDR3: TGCGCCAGCAGTGAGTCGACCAGGGGAGAGAACACCGGGGAGCTGTTTTTT. Translated: CASSESTRGENTGELFF.

The chain has TRBV7-9 and TRBJ1-2; 7 bases are a match to TRBD1. V dropped 1 base and J dropped 7; count of bases not matched to a gene: 15. Germline CDR1 SEHNR, CDR2 FQNEAQ (reference sequence). This CDR3 region has 17 residues. Here the CDR3 DNA reads TGTGCCAGCAGCTTAGTAGGCAGAGGGGGCTGGGGGACTGGCTACACCTTC. Encoded protein: CASSLVGRGGWGTGYTF.

The chain links TRBV6-1 to TRBJ2-7, with D perhaps matching TRBD1 (5 bases). The CDR3 is 13 amino acids. V gave up 10 bases and J gave up 9 bases, with 22 bases separating them. CDR1 is MNHNS, CDR2 SASEGT, per germline. CDR3 in amino acids: CATRQPLLGRQYF. CDR3 nucleotide sequence: TGTGCCACCCGACAGCCTCTCTTAGGTAGGCAGTACTTC.

The J gene is TRBJ1-1, the V gene TRBV4-3; TRBD1 might be the D (6 bases). The V gene lost 0 bases and the J gene lost 6 bases, with 20 bases spanning the gap. This CDR3 region has 17 residues. The germline V gene encodes CDR1 LGHNA and CDR2 YSLEER. The CDR3 DNA is TGCGCCAGCAGCCAAGATAGGGGCTTACAGGGAACTTCTGAAGCTTTCTTT. Protein: CASSQDRGLQGTSEAFF.

The chain couples TRBV23-1 to TRBJ2-5, with 7 bases identical to TRBD2. TRBV23-1 is an ORF for which the function is uncertain. Unmatched junction bases numbered 8, after V lost 0 bases and J lost 4 bases. CDR3 length equals 16 residues. CDR3 sequence: CASSQSFAGVAETQYF. The CDR3 DNA reads TGCGCCAGCAGTCAATCCTTTGCGGGAGTTGCAGAGACCCAGTACTTC.